This TCR beta chain stems from a study of T-cell reconstitution after alpha-beta-depleted transplantation in children. Unique molecular identifiers were built into the TCRbeta library. TCRdb reprocessed the PCR reads via MiXCR and lists one record per CDR3 protein. This table holds hundreds of thousands of distinct CDR3 sequences, more than 9% found once. Germline V CDR1 and CDR2: SGHRS, YFSETQ. The CDR3 runs 15 residues. V shed 4 bases, J shed 3 bases, and the junction held 7 bases outside the gene matches. The chain carries TRBV5-1 and TRBJ2-1; 7 nucleotides agree with TRBD2. This TCR derives from a human donor who donated a stem cell graft to a child with acute myeloid leukemia. This material consisted of PBMCs from the stem cell graft donor, taken from the stem cell graft. The CDR3 region has the DNA TGCGCCAGCAGCCTACCAAGCGGGATCTACAATGAGCAGTTCTTC. Its translation is CASSLPSGIYNEQFF.